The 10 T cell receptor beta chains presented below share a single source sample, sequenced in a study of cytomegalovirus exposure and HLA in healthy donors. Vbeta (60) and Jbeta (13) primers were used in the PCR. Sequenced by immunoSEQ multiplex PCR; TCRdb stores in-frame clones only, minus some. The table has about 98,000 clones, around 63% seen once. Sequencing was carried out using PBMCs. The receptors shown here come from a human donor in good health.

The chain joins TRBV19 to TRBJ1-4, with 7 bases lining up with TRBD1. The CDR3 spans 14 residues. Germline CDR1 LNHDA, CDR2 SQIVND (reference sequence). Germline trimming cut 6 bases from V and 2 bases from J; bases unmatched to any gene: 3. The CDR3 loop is CASSQTGTNEKLFF. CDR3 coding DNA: TGTGCCAGTAGCCAGACAGGGACTAATGAAAAACTGTTTTTT.

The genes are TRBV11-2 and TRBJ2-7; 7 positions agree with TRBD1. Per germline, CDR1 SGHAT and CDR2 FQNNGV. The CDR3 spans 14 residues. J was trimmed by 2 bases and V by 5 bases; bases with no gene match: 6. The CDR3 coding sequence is TGTGCCAGCAGCCAGACAGGGAGTCCCTACGAGCAGTACTTC. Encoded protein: CASSQTGSPYEQYF.

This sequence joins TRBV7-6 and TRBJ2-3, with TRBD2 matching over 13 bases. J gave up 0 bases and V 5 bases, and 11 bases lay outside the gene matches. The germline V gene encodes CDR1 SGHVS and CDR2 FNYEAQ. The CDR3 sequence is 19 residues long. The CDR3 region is CASSPPTSGRRTSTDTQYF. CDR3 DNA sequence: TGTGCCAGCAGCCCGCCGACTAGCGGGAGGCGAACTAGCACAGATACGCAGTATTTT.

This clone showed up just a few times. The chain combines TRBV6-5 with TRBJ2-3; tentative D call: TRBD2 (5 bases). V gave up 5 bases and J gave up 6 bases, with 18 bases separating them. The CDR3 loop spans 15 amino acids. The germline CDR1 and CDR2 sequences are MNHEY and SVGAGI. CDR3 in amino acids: CASSPDPGGPDTQYF. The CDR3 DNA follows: TGTGCCAGCAGTCCCGACCCCGGAGGCCCGGATACGCAGTATTTT.

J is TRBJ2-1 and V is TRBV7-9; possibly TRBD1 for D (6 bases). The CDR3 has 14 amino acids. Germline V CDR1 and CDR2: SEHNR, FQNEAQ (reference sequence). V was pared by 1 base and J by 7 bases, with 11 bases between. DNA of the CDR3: TGTGCCAGCAGCTTAGTTTGGGGGCGAAATGAGCAGTTCTTC. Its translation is CASSLVWGRNEQFF.

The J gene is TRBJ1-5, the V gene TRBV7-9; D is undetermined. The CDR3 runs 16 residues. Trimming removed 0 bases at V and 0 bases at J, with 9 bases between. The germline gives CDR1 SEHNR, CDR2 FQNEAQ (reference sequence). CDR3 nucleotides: TGTGCCAGCAGCTTAGCAGTCGGTAATAGCAATCAGCCCCAGCATTTT. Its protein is CASSLAVGNSNQPQHF.

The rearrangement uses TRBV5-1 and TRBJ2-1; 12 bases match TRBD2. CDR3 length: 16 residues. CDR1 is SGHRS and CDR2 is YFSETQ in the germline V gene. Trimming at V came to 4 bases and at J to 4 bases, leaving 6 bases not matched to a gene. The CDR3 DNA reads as TGCGCCAGCAGCCCTGGACTAGCGGGAAGTTACAATGAGCAGTTCTTC. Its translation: CASSPGLAGSYNEQFF.

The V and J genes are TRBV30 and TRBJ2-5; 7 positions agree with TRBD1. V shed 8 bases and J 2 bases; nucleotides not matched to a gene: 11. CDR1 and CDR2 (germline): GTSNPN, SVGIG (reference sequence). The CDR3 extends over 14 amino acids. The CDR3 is CALEPGQSQETQYF. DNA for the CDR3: TGTGCCCTCGAACCGGGACAGAGTCAAGAGACCCAGTACTTC.

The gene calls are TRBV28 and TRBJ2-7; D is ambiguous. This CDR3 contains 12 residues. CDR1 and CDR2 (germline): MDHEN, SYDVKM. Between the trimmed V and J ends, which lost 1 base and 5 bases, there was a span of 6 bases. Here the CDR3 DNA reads TGTGCCAGCAGTTTATCGGGTCACGAGCAGTACTTC. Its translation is CASSLSGHEQYF.

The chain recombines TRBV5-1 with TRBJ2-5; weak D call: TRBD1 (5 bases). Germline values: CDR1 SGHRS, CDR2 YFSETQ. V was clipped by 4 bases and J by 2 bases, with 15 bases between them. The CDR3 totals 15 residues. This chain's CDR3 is CASSPTPTDQETQYF. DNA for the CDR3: TGCGCCAGCAGCCCAACCCCGACAGATCAAGAGACCCAGTACTTC.